This T cell receptor beta chain was documented in a study of blood T cell repertoires in COVID-19. As for the study in general: Samples came from the United States, Italy and Spain, spanning acute and convalescent COVID-19. Sources were T cells, B-cell-depleted T cells, or PBMCs; the material itself was cDNA or gDNA.

Study processing details: Amplification from reference gene primers served as the basis for estimated nucleated cell counts. Only in-frame clones appear in the TCRdb table, and some are missing; sequencing was by immunoSEQ multiplex PCR. Clone size and V and J calls were adopted from that table, with D and trimming inferred from the DNA. This sample has approximately 47,000 clones, with approximately 88% found just once. After removal of 5 bases from V and 4 bases from J, the junction contained 10 bases not matched to a gene. The CDR3 totals 15 residues. Germline V gives CDR1 SEHNR, CDR2 FQNEAQ (reference sequence).

The specimen sequenced was peripheral blood. The sequence came from a human donor with active COVID-19. The donor label of this sample is uncertain. This chain links TRBV7-9 with TRBJ1-2, with TRBD1 matching 7 bases. The CDR3 protein is CASSTGTEGFYGYTF. CDR3 bases: TGTGCCAGCAGCACCGGGACAGAAGGATTCTATGGCTACACCTTC. The variable domain in full, with the rest retrieved from reference TRBV7-9 and TRBJ1-2, is DTGVSQNPRHKITKRGQNVTFRCDPISEHNRLYWYRQTLGQGPEFLTYFQNEAQLEKSRLLSDRFSAERPKGSFSTLEIQRTEQGDSAMYLCASSTGTEGFYGYTFGSGTRLTVV.